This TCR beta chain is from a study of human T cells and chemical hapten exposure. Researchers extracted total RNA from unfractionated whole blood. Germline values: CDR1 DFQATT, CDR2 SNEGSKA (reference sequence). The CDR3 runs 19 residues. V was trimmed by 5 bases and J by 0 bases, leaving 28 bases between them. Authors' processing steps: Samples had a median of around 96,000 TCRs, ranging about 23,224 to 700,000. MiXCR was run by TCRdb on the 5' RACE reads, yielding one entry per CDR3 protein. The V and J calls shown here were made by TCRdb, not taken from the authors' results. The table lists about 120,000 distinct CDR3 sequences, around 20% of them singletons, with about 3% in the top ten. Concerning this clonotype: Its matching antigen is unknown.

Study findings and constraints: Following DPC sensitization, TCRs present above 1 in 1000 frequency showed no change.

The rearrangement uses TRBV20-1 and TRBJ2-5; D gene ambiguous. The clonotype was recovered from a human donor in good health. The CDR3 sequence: CSASTLIPQDPWDQETQYF. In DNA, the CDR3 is TGCAGTGCTTCCACCCTAATCCCCCAGGATCCTTGGGACCAAGAGACCCAGTACTTC.